This TCR beta chain was recorded in a study of cytomegalovirus exposure and HLA in healthy donors. The PCR ran on 60 Vbeta and 13 Jbeta primers. Produced via immunoSEQ multiplex PCR; TCRdb's table is partial and in-frame only. This table holds 100,000 to 150,000 clones, approximately 81% found once. J was trimmed by 3 bases and V by 4 bases; bases with no gene match: 3. The CDR3 spans 12 residues. Germline-derived CDR1 and CDR2 are SQVTM and ANQGSEA. In this sample, this clone turned up a few times. Material: PBMCs. This TCR was recovered from a male donor in good health and CMV-seronegative. V and J are TRBV29-1 and TRBJ2-7; 7 bases align to TRBD1. The CDR3 loop is CSVVAGGYEQYF. DNA for the CDR3: TGCAGCGTTGTGGCAGGGGGCTACGAGCAGTACTTC.